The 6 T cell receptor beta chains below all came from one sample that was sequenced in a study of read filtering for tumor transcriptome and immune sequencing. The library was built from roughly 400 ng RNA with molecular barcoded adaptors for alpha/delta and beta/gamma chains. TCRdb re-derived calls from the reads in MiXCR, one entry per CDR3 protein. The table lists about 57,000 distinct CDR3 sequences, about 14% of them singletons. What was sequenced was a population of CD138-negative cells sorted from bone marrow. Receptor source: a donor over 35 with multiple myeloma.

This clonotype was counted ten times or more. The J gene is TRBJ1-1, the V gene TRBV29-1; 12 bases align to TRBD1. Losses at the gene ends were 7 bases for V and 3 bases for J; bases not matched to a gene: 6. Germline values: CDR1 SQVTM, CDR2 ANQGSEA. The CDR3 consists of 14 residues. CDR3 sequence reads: CSAGTGGGYTEAFF. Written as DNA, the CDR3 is TGCAGCGCCGGGACAGGGGGCGGTTACACTGAAGCTTTCTTT.

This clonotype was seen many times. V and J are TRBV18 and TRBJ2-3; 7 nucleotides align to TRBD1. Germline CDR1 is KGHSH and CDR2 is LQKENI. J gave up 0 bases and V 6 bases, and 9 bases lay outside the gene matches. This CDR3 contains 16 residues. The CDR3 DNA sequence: TGTGCCAGCTCCAAGACAGAGGGGGCTAGCACAGATACGCAGTATTTT. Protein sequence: CASSKTEGASTDTQYF.

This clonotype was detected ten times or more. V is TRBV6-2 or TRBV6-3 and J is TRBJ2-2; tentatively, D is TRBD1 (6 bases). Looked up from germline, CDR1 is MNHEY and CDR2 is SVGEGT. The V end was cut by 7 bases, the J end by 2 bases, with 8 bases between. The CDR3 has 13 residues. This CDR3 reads CASTGGNTGELFF. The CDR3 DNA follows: TGTGCCAGCACTGGGGGCAACACCGGGGAGCTGTTTTTT.

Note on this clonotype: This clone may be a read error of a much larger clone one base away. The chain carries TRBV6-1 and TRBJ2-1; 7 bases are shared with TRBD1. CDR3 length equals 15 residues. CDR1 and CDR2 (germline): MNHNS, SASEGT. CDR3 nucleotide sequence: TGTGCCAGCACCGAGAGCAGGGGGTTCAGCAATGGGCAGTTCTTC. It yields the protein CASTESRGFSNGQFF.

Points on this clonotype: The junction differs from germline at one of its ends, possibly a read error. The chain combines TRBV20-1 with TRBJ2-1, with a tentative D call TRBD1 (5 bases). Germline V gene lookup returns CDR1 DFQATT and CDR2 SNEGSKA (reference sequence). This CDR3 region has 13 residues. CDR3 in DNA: TGCAGTGCTAGAGTAGCAGGGTACAATGAGCAGTCCTTC. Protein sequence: CSARVAGYNEQSF.

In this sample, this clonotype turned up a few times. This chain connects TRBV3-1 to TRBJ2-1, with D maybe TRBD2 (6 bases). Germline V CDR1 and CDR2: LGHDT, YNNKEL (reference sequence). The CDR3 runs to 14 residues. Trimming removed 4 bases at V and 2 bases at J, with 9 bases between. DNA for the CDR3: TGTGCCAGCAGCCCTGGACTACCCTACAATGAGCAGTTCTTC. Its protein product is CASSPGLPYNEQFF.